This TCR beta chain originates from a study of shared clonotypes between healthy human individuals. A word on this clone: This likely traces to a read error, being one base from a far larger clone.

Trimming removed 0 bases from V and 3 bases from J, with 16 bases in between. CDR1 is MGHRA, CDR2 YSYEKL, per germline. The CDR3 has 17 residues. Some 30,000 T cell genomes (about 280 ng DNA) went into each PBMC replicate. The assay was immunoSEQ multiplex PCR, and TCRdb's table has in-frame clones only and misses some. The sample holds around 500,000 clones; about 85% are singletons and the top ten take 9.5% to 15%. The source of this sequence is a woman in her forties in good health. Some clones in this sample may be carry-over from other donors' samples. Material: PBMCs. The genes are TRBV4-1 and TRBJ2-3; no definite D call. The CDR3 bases are TGCGCCAGCAGCCAAGATCTTCAGGCAGTGTATACAGATACGCAGTATTTT. This translates into CASSQDLQAVYTDTQYF.